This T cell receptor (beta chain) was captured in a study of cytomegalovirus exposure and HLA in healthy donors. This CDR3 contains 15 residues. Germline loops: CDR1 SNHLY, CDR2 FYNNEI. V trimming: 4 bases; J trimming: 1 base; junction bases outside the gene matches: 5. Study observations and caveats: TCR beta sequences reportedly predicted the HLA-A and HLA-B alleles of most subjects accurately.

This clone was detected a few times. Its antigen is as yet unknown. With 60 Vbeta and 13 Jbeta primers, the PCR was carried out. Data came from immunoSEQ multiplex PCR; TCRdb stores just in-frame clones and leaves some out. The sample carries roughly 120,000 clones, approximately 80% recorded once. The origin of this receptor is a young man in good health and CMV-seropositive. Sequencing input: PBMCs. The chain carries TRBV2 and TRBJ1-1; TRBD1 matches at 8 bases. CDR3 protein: CASSAIGTGNTEAFF. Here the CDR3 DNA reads TGTGCCAGCAGTGCGATAGGGACAGGGAACACTGAAGCTTTCTTT.